The TCR beta chain under discussion was sequenced for a study of cytomegalovirus exposure and HLA in healthy donors. Study-wide results and caveats: Reports state that TCR beta sequences accurately predicted most subjects' HLA-A and HLA-B alleles. Owing to their indistinguishability, certain V segments, notably TRBV6-2 and TRBV6-3, were excluded. A later analysis showed that HLA-associated TCR beta chains had undergone more clonal expansion than equally common others. CMV serostatus stood as the only immune exposure information on hand.

In the PCR, 60 Vbeta and 13 Jbeta primers were used. The repertoire was sequenced with immunoSEQ multiplex PCR; TCRdb's copy has only in-frame clones and lacks some. The data show 150,000 to 200,000 clones, with 85% to 90% seen just once and 1.5% to 2% held by the top ten. This CDR3 has 13 residues. V dropped 6 bases and J dropped 8; count of bases not matched to a gene: 8. CDR1 MNHEY and CDR2 SMNVEV come from the germline V gene (reference sequence). A remark on this clone: Its antigen is undetermined.

The sequenced sample was PBMCs. V usage is TRBV27 and J usage is TRBJ1-2; 8 positions agree with TRBD1. The TCR originated in a woman younger than 30 in good health and CMV-seronegative. The CDR3 protein is CASSLTGGGGYTF. The CDR3 nucleotides read TGTGCCAGCAGCCTCACAGGGGGAGGGGGCTACACCTTC.